This T cell receptor (beta chain) appears in the sequencing data of a study of T cell changes during pregnancy in multiple sclerosis. The table came from immunoSEQ multiplex PCR; TCRdb's copy has only in-frame clones and leaves some out. The table shows 50,000 to 70,000 clones, with approximately 92% occurring only once. Germline assignment: CDR1 SEHNR and CDR2 FQNEAQ (reference sequence). V was pared by 8 bases and J by 8 bases, with 9 bases of the junction left unmatched. The CDR3 length is 13 residues. V is TRBV7-9 and J is TRBJ2-1, with 7 bases identical to TRBD2. Material: peripheral blood, obtained in the second trimester of pregnancy. This sequence originates from a female donor with multiple sclerosis, enrolled in a pregnancy study. CDR3 nucleotide sequence: TGTGCCAGCCCGAAACCGGGACTACATGAGCAGTTCTTC. It codes for CASPKPGLHEQFF.